The clone carrying this T cell receptor (beta chain) was observed a handful of times. What it recognizes is unknown. The data derive from a study of OX40 agonist ivuxolimab in advanced cancers. Here immunoSEQ multiplex PCR was the method, and the copy in TCRdb shows in-frame clones only, minus some. The data show 55,000 to 75,000 clones, about four fifths seen once. Germline values: CDR1 SGHRS, CDR2 YFSETQ. V was cut by 3 bases and J by 5 bases, with 11 bases left in between. The CDR3 totals 13 residues. Study-level findings and limits: At 0.1 to 3.0 mg/kg, CD4+ and CD8+ blood T cells expanded clonally by week 6.

The TCR comes from an adult with an advanced solid tumor such as melanoma, head and neck, liver or kidney cancer. Sequences were derived from CD4+ or CD8+ T cells sorted from blood, sampled in a trial of the OX40 agonist ivuxolimab. This chain connects TRBV5-1 to TRBJ1-1, with D possibly matching TRBD1 (6 bases). Here the CDR3 reads CASSSGGDTEAFF. Written as DNA, the CDR3 is TGCGCCAGCAGCTCGGGGGGCGATACTGAAGCTTTCTTT.